This TCR beta chain appears in the sequencing data of a study of PD-1 blockade in classical Hodgkin lymphoma. General study points: It was among complete responders that baseline diversity resembled that of newly diagnosed patients. Some patients began nivolumab under 1 year after ASCT. These patients were excluded from later analyses. CD8+ TCR diversity did not rise significantly by C4D1, unlike CD4+.

CDR3 length: 16 amino acids. After removal of 5 bases from V and 2 bases from J, the junction contained 7 bases not matched to a gene. Germline V gene lookup returns CDR1 SGHTA and CDR2 FQGNSA. About this clone itself: Its antigen is unidentified.

The time point was: cycle 4 day 1 (C4D1), after less than 7 weeks of nivolumab. Every one of the patients relapsed after autologous stem cell transplantation (brentuximab vedotin exposure was variable). Thawed PBMCs were subjected to magnetic negative selection, which yielded isolated CD8+ T cells. Data came from immunoSEQ multiplex PCR; TCRdb stores just in-frame clones and leaves some out. This sample yields some 20,000 clones, of which roughly 82% are seen a single time; roughly 7.3% belongs to the top ten. This specimen was CD8+ T cells from blood, taken before the fourth cycle of nivolumab. The chain carries TRBV7-2 and TRBJ1-3; 9 nucleotides agree with TRBD1. The receptor was isolated from a human donor with classical Hodgkin lymphoma. The DNA of the CDR3 is TGTGCCAGCAGCCCAACCGGGACAGGGACTGGAAACACCATATATTTT. It yields the protein CASSPTGTGTGNTIYF.